A single T cell receptor (beta chain) is shown here with its context. Antigen unknown. The data were taken from a study of Tregs in tolerant kidney transplant recipients. About the research overall: Recipients received nonmyeloablative bone marrow transplants from related graft donors, with transient mixed chimerism.

CFSE-labeled recipient PBMCs were cultured six to seven days with irradiated graft donor PBMCs, then FACS-sorted. Some clones are missing from TCRdb's copy, which holds only in-frame ones; the method was immunoSEQ multiplex PCR. This sample carries 2,500 to 3,000 clones, with approximately 7.9% going to the ten biggest clones. This TCR was sampled from a human patient who received a combined kidney and bone marrow transplant. The source material was CD8+ T cells from blood cultured with allogeneic cells, sampled before the transplant.

The sequenced part of the CDR3 DNA is TGTGCCAGCAGTGACTCCGGAGCGGACTCAGATACG. Translating gives CASSDSGADSDT. The whole CDR3 is CASSDSGADSDTQYF. The V and J genes are TRBV6-4 and TRBJ2-3; possibly TRBD2 for D (5 bases). The CDR3 extends 3 residues past the end of the read, so its final part is completed from the germline J gene. This CDR3 comprises 15 residues. The germline CDR1 and CDR2 sequences are MRHNA and SNTAGT. Trimming removed 0 bases at V and 4 bases at J, with 11 bases between.